This note documents a single T cell receptor beta chain sequence. What this receptor recognizes is not known. No qualities accompany the bases; no much larger clone lies one base away. The data belong to a study of T cells in Graves' hyperthyroidism and ophthalmopathy (dated by TCRdb to the late 2010s). As for the study more broadly: Peripheral blood was collected at initial diagnosis, before any treatment. TCR V-J signatures able to tell the groups apart were searched for in a discovery cohort of some 100 patients, of whom under 45 had Graves' ophthalmopathy and about 60 had stable Graves' hyperthyroidism. An independent validation cohort of around 19 hyperthyroidism patients and more than 15 patients who later progressed to ophthalmopathy tested prospective prediction of ophthalmopathy. The roughly 90 discovery patients were divided at random into training and test sets in a 7:3 ratio. Thyroid tissue and blood T-cell repertoires from six Graves' hyperthyroidism patients were also compared in the study. After sampling, hyperthyroidism patients received methimazole starting at 30 mg daily, and ophthalmopathy patients received high-dose intravenous methylprednisolone. According to the paper, TCR Vbeta CDR3 sequencing was carried out on more than 120 peripheral blood samples, which came from about 45 ophthalmopathy, under 85 hyperthyroidism and about 17 progressor patients.

Broader findings and caveats from the paper: During validation, the model predicted progression to ophthalmopathy a median of around six months ahead of onset, with approximately 70% sensitivity and 72% to 80% specificity. Most expanded thyroid clonotypes (frequency above 0.001) were also found in blood, which suggests that blood repertoires may mirror thyroid immune responses. A model built on a 13 V-J signature distinguished ophthalmopathy from stable hyperthyroidism, reaching 87.88% sensitivity and 81.08% specificity in cross-validation and 80%/75% in testing. Sample size was not statistically predetermined, and blinding of investigators to group allocation was not performed.

Amplification of TCR beta CDR3 regions was carried out from RNA transcripts. The first round of RT-PCR for the TCR CDR3 was performed with the HTBI primer set and the Qiagen OneStep RT-PCR kit. A second multiplex PCR round built the libraries, followed by size selection and purification. Sequencing of the libraries was done on an Illumina HiSeq2000 using paired-end 100 bp reads. In the source study's methods: SOAPnuke was used to process the raw data, throwing out any read that contained adapters or uncalled bases, had a mean Phred below 15, or lacked an exact constant-primer or identifier match. COPE v1.2.5 was used to merge high-quality paired reads, and clonotypes were defined as unique nucleotide sequences. MiTCR v1.1 was used to align the clonotypes against IMGT TRBV, TRBD and TRBJ reference segments. The analysis was restricted to V-J combinations with a frequency above 0.0001, which together covered 98% to 99.2% of the repertoires. A TCS score was defined as the ratio of F50 (clonal expansion) to E x V (chaos), with BLOSUM62-based TCRdist applied between CDR3 peptides within each V-J. Welch's t-statistics and random forest reduced fewer than 550 V-J features to fewer than 15, which were used in a naive Bayes classifier (R e1071). The raw public reads went through TCRdb reprocessing: fastp at Q25, MiXCR clone calling, in-frame beta chains kept. CDR3 protein duplicates are merged, each entry listing the most common genes and DNA. TCRdb, rather than the study authors, made the V and J calls. The sample table shows 500,000 or so distinct CDR3 sequences, and about 16% are seen once. The ten largest clones represent 25% to 30% of the sample.

Ophthalmopathy patients had moderately to severely active disease, Clinical Activity Score of at least 3, NOSPECS grade of at least 4, and duration under 3 months. Any patient with an uncontrolled infection, another autoimmune disease, pregnancy or lactation was excluded. Diagnoses were established on the basis of clinical symptoms, serum thyroxine and TRAb, thyroid ultrasound, and orbital computed tomography. PBMCs were separated from 7.5 to 10 ml of fresh peripheral blood using Ficoll-Paque density gradient centrifugation. Trizol reagent was used to extract total RNA, and RNA quality was then checked on an Agilent 2100 Bioanalyzer. Trimming costs V 7 bases and J 4 bases, and their ends lie 7 bases apart. Reading from cysteine to phenylalanine, the CDR3 counts 10 amino acids. The kept DNA is CDR3 alone, 30 bases in frame from the first base. CDR1 and CDR2 (SQVTM, ANQGSEA) derive from the germline V gene.

The sample was blood. This sequence was found in a woman aged 30 to 39 with Graves' ophthalmopathy. The chain is assembled from TRBV29-1 and TRBJ2-5; the D gene cannot be named for sure. This receptor has the CDR3 CSGRIETQYF. The DNA sequence is as follows: TGCAGCGGCCGAATAGAGACCCAGTACTTC.